One and the same sample provided the 15 T cell receptor beta chains below, sequenced in a study of cytomegalovirus exposure and HLA in healthy donors. The PCR ran on 60 Vbeta and 13 Jbeta primers. Libraries were prepared by immunoSEQ multiplex PCR; TCRdb keeps only in-frame clonotypes and omits some of them. The sample carries 150,000 or so clones, 81% recorded once. Sequenced: PBMCs. The receptors come from a man aged 45 to 65 in good health and CMV-seropositive.

J is TRBJ2-7 and V is TRBV5-1; a weak D match, TRBD1 (7 bases). Germline loops: CDR1 SGHRS, CDR2 YFSETQ. V lost 2 bases to trimming and J lost 4 bases, with 13 bases between them. CDR3 length: 14 amino acids. This CDR3 is CASSFTQGGYEQYF. CDR3 sequence (DNA): TGCGCCAGCAGCTTCACTCAGGGGGGATACGAGCAGTACTTC. The whole variable domain, filled in from reference TRBV5-1 and TRBJ2-7, reads KAGVTQTPRYLIKTRGQQVTLSCSPISGHRSVSWYQQTPGQGLQFLFEYFSETQRNKGNFPGRFSGRQFSNSRSEMNVSTLELGDSALYLCASSFTQGGYEQYFGPGTRLTVT.

This sequence joins TRBV5-1 and TRBJ2-5; the match to TRBD1 covers 10 bases. The CDR3 covers 15 residues. The trim removed 4 bases at V and 1 base at J, leaving 4 bases unmatched. The germline CDR1 and CDR2 sequences are SGHRS and YFSETQ. CDR3 protein: CASSPWTGGQETQYF. CDR3 sequence (DNA): TGCGCCAGCAGCCCGTGGACAGGGGGCCAAGAGACCCAGTACTTC.

J is TRBJ2-3 and V is TRBV10-1; 9 nucleotides agree with TRBD1. Germline V CDR1 and CDR2: WNHNN, SYGVQD (reference sequence). V lost 6 bases, J lost 6 bases, and 10 bases stayed unmatched. The CDR3 spans 15 residues. CDR3 coding DNA: TGCGCCAGCAGGCCCGGGACAGGGCCCCCGGATACGCAGTATTTT. It translates to CASRPGTGPPDTQYF.

The chain employs TRBV6-6 and TRBJ2-1; the D gene is possibly TRBD1 (5 bases). V was clipped by 7 bases and J by 3 bases, with 13 bases between them. The CDR3 covers 14 residues. Germline CDR1 and CDR2: MNHNY and SVGAGI (reference sequence). CDR3 region: CASNPGLNYNEQFF. The CDR3 region has the DNA TGTGCCAGCAACCCAGGGTTAAACTACAATGAGCAGTTCTTC.

DNA of the CDR3: TGTGCCAGCAGTGCCGGGACAGGGGTGTCGGGGAAGACCCAGTACTTC. This codes for CASSAGTGVSGKTQYF. The rearrangement joins TRBV27 to TRBJ2-5, with 10 bases fitting TRBD1. From germline, CDR1 is MNHEY and CDR2 SMNVEV (reference sequence). The J segment lost 6 bases and the V segment lost 5 bases, leaving 12 bases of the junction unmatched. The length of the CDR3 is 16 residues.

This clone was detected a few times. The chain combines TRBV30 with TRBJ2-7; the D gene is possibly TRBD1 (5 bases). The V end lost 3 bases, the J end lost 3 bases, and 21 bases lay between the germline ends. CDR3 length: 16 amino acids. Germline V gives CDR1 GTSNPN, CDR2 SVGIG (reference sequence). The CDR3 bases are TGTGCCTGGAGCCCGGTTCAATCCAGGGTAAGCTACGAGCAGTACTTC. Translation gives CAWSPVQSRVSYEQYF.

The chain carries TRBV6-5 and TRBJ2-1, with 7 bases identical to TRBD2. The CDR3 totals 14 residues. V lost 2 bases and J lost 10; bases outside the gene matches: 8. From germline, CDR1 is MNHEY and CDR2 SVGAGI. This chain's CDR3 is CASSYGLGEGEQFF. The CDR3 nucleotides read TGTGCCAGCAGTTACGGACTAGGGGAAGGGGAGCAGTTCTTC.

This sequence joins TRBV5-4 and TRBJ2-7, with D perhaps matching TRBD1 (5 bases). V was clipped by 3 bases and J by 2 bases, with 6 bases between them. This CDR3 region has 12 residues. The germline V gene encodes CDR1 SGHNT and CDR2 YYREEE (reference sequence). The CDR3 sequence: CASSWGPYEQYF. The CDR3 region has the DNA TGTGCCAGCAGCTGGGGCCCCTACGAGCAGTACTTC.

This chain joins TRBV5-1 and TRBJ2-1; 8 bases map to TRBD2. J gave up 7 bases and V 4 bases, and 13 bases lay outside the gene matches. The CDR3 is made up of 16 amino acids. Germline CDR1 and CDR2: SGHRS and YFSETQ. CDR3 nucleotides: TGCGCCAGCAGCGACCCTAGCGGGCGGGGGTGGAATGAGCAGTTCTTC. As protein: CASSDPSGRGWNEQFF.

The chain is built from TRBV29-1 and TRBJ2-3; 10 positions agree with TRBD2. Germline lookup yields CDR1 SQVTM and CDR2 ANQGSEA. The CDR3 contains 15 residues. The J segment lost 6 bases and the V segment lost 6 bases, leaving 12 bases of the junction unmatched. CDR3 sequence: CSVRTSGRATDTQYF. The CDR3 DNA follows: TGCAGCGTACGGACTAGCGGCCGTGCAACGGATACGCAGTATTTT.

This rearrangement joins TRBV18 to TRBJ1-4, with TRBD1 identical over 9 bases. The V gene end was trimmed by 4 bases and the J gene end by 4 bases; junction bases not matched to a gene: 7. The CDR3 runs to 16 residues. Germline V gene sequence: CDR1 KGHSH, CDR2 LQKENI. The CDR3 here is CASSRGTGSFNEKLFF. The CDR3 coding sequence is TGTGCCAGCTCACGTGGGACAGGGAGTTTTAATGAAAAACTGTTTTTT.

This chain joins TRBV18 and TRBJ1-2, with D possibly matching TRBD1 (5 bases). Deletions cut 2 bases from V and 5 bases from J, with 9 bases between. CDR1 is KGHSH, CDR2 LQKENI, per germline. The length of the CDR3 is 13 residues. CDR3 DNA sequence: TGTGCCAGCTCACCAGGAGGGGAGTATGGCTACACCTTC. Translation gives CASSPGGEYGYTF.

The V call is TRBV5-1, the J call TRBJ2-5, with 8 bases fitting TRBD2. The J call may be faulty, since TRBJ2-7 better matches the DNA end. Germline assignment: CDR1 SGHRS and CDR2 YFSETQ. The CDR3 totals 13 residues. CDR3 DNA: TGCGCCAGCAATAGCGGGGCCTCCTACGAGCAGTACTTC. It specifies CASNSGASYEQYF.

The chain employs TRBV6-6 and TRBJ1-4; 7 bases fit TRBD1. The V and J ends lost 8 bases and 2 bases, in that order; junction bases with no gene match: 8. This CDR3 has 15 residues. Germline values: CDR1 MNHNY, CDR2 SVGAGI (reference sequence). CDR3 sequence: CASGDSGGTNEKLFF. In nucleotides, the CDR3 is TGTGCCAGCGGGGACAGTGGGGGGACTAATGAAAAACTGTTTTTT.

The V and J genes are TRBV6-7 and TRBJ2-7; the D is unclear. TRBV6-7 has ORF status, its function being uncertain. V was clipped by 0 bases and J by 4 bases, with 22 bases between them. The CDR3 runs to 18 residues. The CDR3 region is CASSYSPRVPEPRYEQYF. In DNA, the CDR3 is TGTGCCAGCAGTTACTCGCCCCGGGTCCCCGAACCCCGGTACGAGCAGTACTTC.